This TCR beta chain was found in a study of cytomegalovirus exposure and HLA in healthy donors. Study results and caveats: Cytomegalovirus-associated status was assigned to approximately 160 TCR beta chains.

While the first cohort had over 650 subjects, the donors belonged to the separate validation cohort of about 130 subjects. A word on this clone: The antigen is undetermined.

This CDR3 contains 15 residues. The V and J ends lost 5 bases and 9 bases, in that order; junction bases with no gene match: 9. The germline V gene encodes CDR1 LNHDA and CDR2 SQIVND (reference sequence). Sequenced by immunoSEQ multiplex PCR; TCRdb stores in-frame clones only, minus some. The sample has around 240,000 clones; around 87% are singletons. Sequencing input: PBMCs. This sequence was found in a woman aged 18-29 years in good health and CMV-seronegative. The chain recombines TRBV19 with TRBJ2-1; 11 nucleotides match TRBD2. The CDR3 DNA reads TGTGCCAGTAGTGATAGCGGGGGGGCCGAAAGTGAGCAGTTCTTC. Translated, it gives CASSDSGGAESEQFF.